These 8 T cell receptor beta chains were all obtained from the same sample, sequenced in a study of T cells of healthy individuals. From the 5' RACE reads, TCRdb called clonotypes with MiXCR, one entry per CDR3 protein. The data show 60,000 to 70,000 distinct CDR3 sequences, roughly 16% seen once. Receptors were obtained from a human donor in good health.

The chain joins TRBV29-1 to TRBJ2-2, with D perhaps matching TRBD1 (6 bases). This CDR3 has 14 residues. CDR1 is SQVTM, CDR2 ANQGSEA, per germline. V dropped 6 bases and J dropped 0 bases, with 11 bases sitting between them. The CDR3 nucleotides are TGCAGCGTGGAACAGGGACCGAACACCGGGGAGCTGTTTTTT. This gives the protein CSVEQGPNTGELFF.

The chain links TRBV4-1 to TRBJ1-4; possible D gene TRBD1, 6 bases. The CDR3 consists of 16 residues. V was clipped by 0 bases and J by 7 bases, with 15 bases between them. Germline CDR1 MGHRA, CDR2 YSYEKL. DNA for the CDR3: TGCGCCAGCAGCCAAGAACAGGGAAAGGGGAGTGAAAAACTGTTTTTT. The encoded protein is CASSQEQGKGSEKLFF.

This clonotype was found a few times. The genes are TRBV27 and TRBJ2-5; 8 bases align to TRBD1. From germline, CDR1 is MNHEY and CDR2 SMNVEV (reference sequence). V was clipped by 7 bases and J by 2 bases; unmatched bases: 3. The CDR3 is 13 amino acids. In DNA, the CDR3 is TGTGCCAGCACCGGACAGGGACAAGAGACCCAGTACTTC. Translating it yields CASTGQGQETQYF.

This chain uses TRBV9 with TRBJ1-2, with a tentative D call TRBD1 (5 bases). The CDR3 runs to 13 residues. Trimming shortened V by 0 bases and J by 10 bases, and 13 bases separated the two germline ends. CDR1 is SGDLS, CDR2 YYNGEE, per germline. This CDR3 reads CASSVARQGDYTF. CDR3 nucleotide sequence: TGTGCCAGCAGCGTAGCTCGTCAGGGAGACTACACCTTC.

Written as DNA, the CDR3 is TGTGCCAGCAGCCAAGGGGGAGTTTCCGGGATCGCTGAAGCTTTCTTT. This sequence encodes CASSQGGVSGIAEAFF. This chain joins TRBV7-9 and TRBJ1-1; possibly TRBD1 for D (6 bases). CDR3 length: 16 amino acids. Germline-derived CDR1 and CDR2 are SEHNR and FQNEAQ (reference sequence). Trimming shortened V by 5 bases and J by 6 bases, and 22 bases separated the two germline ends.

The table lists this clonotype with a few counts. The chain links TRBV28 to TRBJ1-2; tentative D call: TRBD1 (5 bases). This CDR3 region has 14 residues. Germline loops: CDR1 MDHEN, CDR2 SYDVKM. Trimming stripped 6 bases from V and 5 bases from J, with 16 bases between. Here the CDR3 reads CASRSQGGVYGYTF. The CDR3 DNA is TGTGCCAGCAGATCCCAGGGAGGGGTGTATGGCTACACCTTC.

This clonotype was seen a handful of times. CDR3 in DNA: TGTGCCAGCAGCCCCACCGGGACTAGTAGCACAGATACGCAGTATTTT. Protein: CASSPTGTSSTDTQYF. V usage is TRBV7-8 and J usage is TRBJ2-3; 8 bases line up with TRBD2. V dropped 5 bases and J dropped 0; count of bases not matched to a gene: 7. CDR3 length: 16 residues. Looked up from germline, CDR1 is SGHVS and CDR2 is FQNEAQ.

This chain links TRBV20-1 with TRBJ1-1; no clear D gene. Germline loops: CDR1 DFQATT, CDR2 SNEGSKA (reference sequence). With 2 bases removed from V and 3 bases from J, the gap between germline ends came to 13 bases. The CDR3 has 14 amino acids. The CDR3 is CSARPRPSDTEAFF. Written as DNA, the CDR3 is TGCAGTGCTAGACCACGGCCTAGCGACACTGAAGCTTTCTTT.